This passage covers 20 T cell receptor beta chains from one sample sequenced in a study of blood T cell repertoires in COVID-19. TCRdb's copy holds only in-frame clones and misses some; the assay was immunoSEQ multiplex PCR. This table holds roughly 200,000 clones, 75% to 90% found once. The sequenced sample was peripheral blood. These receptors were collected from a woman aged 60-75 years with acute or convalescent COVID-19.

This chain links TRBV15 with TRBJ2-2; 10 nucleotides match TRBD1. The CDR3 has 17 residues. The J segment lost 6 bases and the V segment lost 1 base, leaving 8 bases of the junction unmatched. Per the germline V gene, CDR1 is LNHNV and CDR2 is YYDKDF (reference sequence). CDR3 DNA: TGTGCCACCAGCAGAGCCCCGGGACAGGGGACCGCCGGGGAGCTGTTTTTT. Its protein product is CATSRAPGQGTAGELFF.

This rearrangement joins TRBV5-1 to TRBJ2-3; D gene ambiguous. Germline CDR1 SGHRS, CDR2 YFSETQ. The CDR3 contains 12 residues. V was clipped by 4 bases and J by 2 bases, with 5 bases between them. The CDR3 nucleotides are TGCGCCAGCAGCCCCTACACAGATACGCAGTATTTT. Encoded protein: CASSPYTDTQYF.

The chain uses TRBV5-5 and TRBJ2-7, with 7 bases identical to TRBD1. This CDR3 is 15 amino acids long. V was pared by 1 base and J by 2 bases, with 6 bases of the junction left unmatched. Germline assignment: CDR1 SGHKS and CDR2 YYEKEE (reference sequence). The CDR3 protein is CASSLMGQLTYEQYF. The CDR3 nucleotides read TGTGCCAGCAGCTTGATGGGACAGTTGACCTACGAGCAGTACTTC.

The chain links TRBV5-1 to TRBJ2-2, with D possibly being TRBD1 (6 bases). The CDR3 is 15 amino acids. V dropped 4 bases and J dropped 2 bases, with 12 bases sitting between them. The germline gives CDR1 SGHRS, CDR2 YFSETQ. CDR3 sequence (DNA): TGCGCCAGCAGCCTCCGACAGGACAACACCGGGGAGCTGTTTTTT. Amino acid sequence: CASSLRQDNTGELFF.

The V call is TRBV25-1, the J call TRBJ1-1; D remains unclear. Germline CDR1 reads MGHDK; CDR2 reads SYGVNS. Trimming removed 5 bases at V and 4 bases at J, with 11 bases between. The CDR3 has 13 amino acids. CDR3 loop: CASSLTGVTEAFF. The CDR3 DNA reads as TGTGCCAGCAGTCTCACCGGGGTCACTGAAGCTTTCTTT.

This chain joins TRBV14 and TRBJ2-7; TRBD2 aligns across 14 bases. This CDR3 is 16 amino acids long. In germline, CDR1 is SGHDN, CDR2 FVKESK. Losses at the gene ends were 4 bases for V and 5 bases for J; bases not matched to a gene: 7. The CDR3 here is CASSPLGLAGDDEQYF. CDR3 DNA: TGTGCCAGCAGCCCACTGGGACTAGCGGGAGATGACGAGCAGTACTTC.

The rearrangement uses TRBV9 and TRBJ2-1; D is perhaps TRBD2 (5 bases). The CDR3 loop spans 16 amino acids. The V end was cut by 0 bases, the J end by 2 bases, with 12 bases between. The germline CDR1 and CDR2 sequences are SGDLS and YYNGEE. CDR3 residues: CASSVGTGIPYNEQFF. The CDR3, as DNA: TGTGCCAGCAGCGTAGGCACGGGGATCCCCTACAATGAGCAGTTCTTC.

The rearrangement links TRBV2 to TRBJ1-4; D possibly corresponds to TRBD1 (5 bases). The CDR3 has 13 amino acids. Trimming pared 6 bases from V and 10 bases from J, leaving 15 bases between. Germline V gives CDR1 SNHLY, CDR2 FYNNEI. The CDR3 region has the DNA TGTGCCAGCAGGGGACTGCCAGAAGGAAAACTGTTTTTT. It translates to CASRGLPEGKLFF.

This clone was counted between two and nine times. This chain joins TRBV3-1 (or the pseudogene TRBV3-2) and TRBJ2-2; the D gene is possibly TRBD1 (6 bases). This CDR3 has 15 residues. V lost 1 base and J 1 base, leaving 7 bases between the germline ends. Germline V gene data show CDR1 as LGHDT and CDR2 as YNNKEL (reference sequence). The CDR3 here is CASSQGGGNTGELFF. CDR3 nucleotides: TGTGCCAGCAGCCAAGGAGGGGGGAACACCGGGGAGCTGTTTTTT.

This chain connects TRBV3-1 (or the pseudogene TRBV3-2) to TRBJ2-4, with D perhaps TRBD1 (6 bases). V was pared by 2 bases and J by 7 bases, with 18 bases between. Germline lookup yields CDR1 LGHDT and CDR2 YNNKEL (reference sequence). This CDR3 has 16 residues. The CDR3 protein is CASSQFTGHSGNIQYF. CDR3 bases: TGTGCCAGCAGCCAATTTACGGGACATTCTGGGAACATTCAGTACTTC.

The V gene is TRBV12-5, the J gene TRBJ2-7; 8 bases are shared with TRBD2. This CDR3 has 13 residues. Trimming took 6 bases from V and 5 from J; bases not matched to a gene: 6. Germline V gene lookup returns CDR1 LGHNT and CDR2 FRNRAP. CDR3 nucleotides: TGTGCTAGTGGGGTGAGCGGGAGCCACGAGCAGTACGTC. It is translated as CASGVSGSHEQYV.

This rearrangement joins TRBV19 to TRBJ1-6; D may be TRBD1 (6 bases). The length of the CDR3 is 14 residues. Germline CDR1 LNHDA, CDR2 SQIVND (reference sequence). The ends were cut back, 1 base at V and 10 bases at J, with 11 bases in the middle. CDR3 in DNA: TGTGCCAGTAGTATAGCCGTCAGGGGCTCACCCCTCCACTTT. It yields the protein CASSIAVRGSPLHF.

This chain connects TRBV3-1 (or the pseudogene TRBV3-2) to TRBJ2-1; unclear D gene. CDR1 and CDR2 (germline): LGHDT, YNNKEL (reference sequence). This CDR3 has 14 amino acids. V lost 4 bases to trimming and J lost 0 bases, with 7 bases between them. CDR3 DNA sequence: TGTGCCAGCAGCCTCCGAGACTCCTACAATGAGCAGTTCTTC. It translates to CASSLRDSYNEQFF.

The table lists this clone with a count of one. J is TRBJ2-7 and V is TRBV19; TRBD2 aligns across 8 bases. This CDR3 has 12 amino acids. J gave up 11 bases and V 3 bases, and 6 bases lay outside the gene matches. The V gene's germline CDR1 is LNHDA and CDR2 SQIVND (reference sequence). The CDR3 is CASSMPRGGEYV. CDR3 nucleotide sequence: TGTGCCAGTAGTATGCCCCGGGGGGGGGAGTACGTC.

V usage is TRBV7-2 and J usage is TRBJ2-5, with 11 bases aligning to TRBD2. J was trimmed by 3 bases and V by 3 bases; bases with no gene match: 0. CDR3 length equals 14 residues. Germline V lookup: CDR1 SGHTA, CDR2 FQGNSA. The CDR3 nucleotides read TGTGCCAGCAGCTTGGGACTAGCGGAAGAGACCCAGTACTTC. It translates to CASSLGLAEETQYF.

The rearrangement links TRBV6-2 or TRBV6-3 to TRBJ2-7, with D maybe TRBD2 (6 bases). Germline-derived CDR1 and CDR2 are MNHEY and SVGEGT. Trimming pared 2 bases from V and 5 bases from J, leaving 10 bases between. CDR3 length equals 13 residues. CDR3 amino acids: CASSYGGNNEQYV. The DNA for the CDR3 is TGTGCCAGCAGTTACGGCGGGAACAACGAGCAGTACGTC.

Points on this clone: This sample also contains other DNA sequences that code for the same CDR3. The V call is TRBV9, the J call TRBJ1-2; 7 nucleotides line up with TRBD1. The germline V gene has CDR1 SGDLS and CDR2 YYNGEE. The CDR3 is 14 residues long. With 2 bases clipped from V and 2 bases from J, the junction kept 3 bases outside the gene matches. The CDR3 protein is CASSVGDRNYGYTF. CDR3 nucleotides: TGTGCCAGCAGCGTTGGGGACAGAAACTATGGCTACACCTTC.

The rearrangement uses TRBV6-5 and TRBJ1-5; the D is unclear. Germline V CDR1 and CDR2: MNHEY, SVGAGI. The germline V and J ends were trimmed by 6 bases and 0 bases, with 12 bases remaining between them. This CDR3 region has 15 residues. Here the CDR3 reads CASSPFSASNQPQHF. DNA for the CDR3: TGTGCCAGCAGCCCCTTCAGCGCTAGCAATCAGCCCCAGCATTTT.

At least ten counts were recorded for this clone. V and J are TRBV20-1 and TRBJ2-1; the D is unclear. V was cut by 3 bases and J by 8 bases, with 5 bases left in between. Germline CDR1 DFQATT, CDR2 SNEGSKA (reference sequence). The CDR3 length is 10 residues. CDR3 DNA: TGCAGTGCTAGTGGAGATGAGCAGTTCTTC. As protein: CSASGDEQFF.

The rearrangement links TRBV27 to TRBJ1-2, with 7 bases that match TRBD1. CDR1 MNHEY and CDR2 SMNVEV come from the germline V gene (reference sequence). This CDR3 contains 15 residues. The J segment lost 1 base and the V segment lost 5 bases, leaving 7 bases of the junction unmatched. The CDR3 DNA reads TGTGCCAGCAGTCCAAGACAGGGAGGTAACTATGGCTACACCTTC. It yields the protein CASSPRQGGNYGYTF.